This T cell receptor (beta chain) was profiled in a study of cytomegalovirus exposure and HLA in healthy donors. Study at large: A prior study identified 120 million or so unique TCR beta sequences from 190 million or so T cells.

CDR3 length: 12 residues. Germline CDR1 is ENHRY and CDR2 is SYGVKD. The V end was cut by 10 bases, the J end by 1 base, with 11 bases between. Concerning this clone: Its target is not known.

Each donor's status was that of a healthy bone marrow donor. Donors likely had unrecorded immune exposures despite being nominally healthy when sampled. Use of 60 Vbeta and 13 Jbeta primers characterized the PCR. Libraries were prepared by immunoSEQ multiplex PCR; TCRdb keeps only in-frame clonotypes and omits some of them. The data show roughly 150,000 clones, with about four fifths seen just once and more than 7% held by the top ten. Study-wide points: It was in a later analysis that TCR association rates were seen to vary by HLA locus, highest for DRB1 and lowest for HLA-C.

The sequenced material came from PBMCs. The rearrangement links TRBV10-3 to TRBJ2-7; D may be TRBD1 (6 bases). This clonotype was obtained from a male donor in good health and CMV-seropositive. This CDR3 is CATETGSYEQYF. As DNA, the CDR3 is TGTGCCACCGAGACAGGATCCTACGAGCAGTACTTC.